These 22 T cell receptor beta chains were all obtained from the same sample, sequenced in a study of monozygotic twins with inflammatory bowel disease. TCRdb reprocessed the 5' RACE reads and keeps a single row for each CDR3 protein, giving no DNA. The repertoire shows 150,000 to 200,000 distinct CDR3 sequences; the top ten hold under 3.5%. Material: blood. The receptors derive from a human donor with ulcerative colitis or Crohn's disease, or a healthy co-twin of an affected twin (not recorded which).

The chain joins TRBV7-9 to TRBJ1-1; TCRdb names TRBD1, which stays unverified in the absence of DNA. Germline CDR1 and CDR2: SEHNR and FQNEAQ (reference sequence). This CDR3 spans 15 amino acids. CDR3 sequence reads: CASSPRGQSNTEAFF. The variable domain in full, completed from reference TRBV7-9 and TRBJ1-1, reads DTGVSQNPRHKITKRGQNVTFRCDPISEHNRLYWYRQTLGQGPEFLTYFQNEAQLEKSRLLSDRFSAERPKGSFSTLEIQRTEQGDSAMYLCASSPRGQSNTEAFFGQGTRLTVV.

The chain recombines TRBV15 with TRBJ2-5; TCRdb selects TRBD2, and the lack of DNA leaves this call unchecked. The V gene's germline CDR1 is LNHNV and CDR2 YYDKDF (reference sequence). The CDR3 length is 17 residues. The CDR3 reads CATSMGLAGGPQETQYF.

This sequence joins TRBV5-5 and TRBJ2-2; TCRdb proposes TRBD2, but this gene call is untestable without DNA. This CDR3 has 18 residues. Looked up from germline, CDR1 is SGHKS and CDR2 is YYEKEE (reference sequence). The CDR3: CASSLGWQGQKRAGELFF.

The chain recombines TRBV7-9 with TRBJ1-5; there is no DNA to check the TCRdb D call of TRBD1. Per germline, CDR1 SEHNR and CDR2 FQNEAQ (reference sequence). The CDR3 covers 15 residues. This CDR3 is CASSLNPESNQPQHF.

V and J are TRBV7-9 and TRBJ2-1; absent DNA, TCRdb's TRBD2 call cannot be checked. Germline lookup yields CDR1 SEHNR and CDR2 FQNEAQ (reference sequence). The CDR3 runs 15 residues. The CDR3 loop reads CASSSGLAGPNEQFF.

The CDR3 region is CASSSVGGGSNEQFF. This chain uses TRBV7-9 with TRBJ2-1; the D call of TRBD1 rests on TCRdb alone, since no DNA is present to check it. Per the germline V gene, CDR1 is SEHNR and CDR2 is FQNEAQ (reference sequence). The CDR3 has 15 residues.

The chain has TRBV20-1 and TRBJ2-1. The V gene's germline CDR1 is DFQATT and CDR2 SNEGSKA (reference sequence). The CDR3 totals 15 residues. CDR3 amino acids: CSARTRRPSYNEQFF.

The rearrangement joins TRBV6-1 to TRBJ2-2; TCRdb's D call of TRBD1 is untestable without DNA. This CDR3 is built from 16 residues. CDR1 is MNHNS and CDR2 is SASEGT in the germline V gene. The CDR3 spells CASSAGTGGFTGELFF.

The chain recombines TRBV20-1 with TRBJ2-3. The V gene's germline CDR1 is DFQATT and CDR2 SNEGSKA (reference sequence). The CDR3 consists of 15 residues. The CDR3 loop is CSARVIGASTDTQYF.

The chain links TRBV4-1 to TRBJ2-3; TCRdb proposes TRBD2, but this gene call is untestable without DNA. The CDR3 runs to 17 residues. Germline V CDR1 and CDR2: MGHRA, YSYEKL. CDR3 in amino acids: CASSQGLAGVRADTQYF.

The gene calls are TRBV2 and TRBJ2-3; no DNA is available, so the TRBD2 call from TCRdb remains unchecked. Germline CDR1 reads SNHLY; CDR2 reads FYNNEI. This CDR3 spans 17 amino acids. The CDR3 here is CASPPSRLAGDTDTQYF.

V is TRBV29-1 and J is TRBJ2-3; there is no DNA to check the TCRdb D call of TRBD1. Looked up from germline, CDR1 is SQVTM and CDR2 is ANQGSEA. The CDR3 is made up of 15 amino acids. CDR3 sequence reads: CSLSRGQGSTDTQYF.

This chain connects TRBV6-5 to TRBJ2-5; there is no DNA to check the TCRdb D call of TRBD2. Germline V gives CDR1 MNHEY, CDR2 SVGAGI. The CDR3 has 16 amino acids. CDR3 residues: CASSSAGGTRGETQYF.

The rearrangement links TRBV27 to TRBJ1-1. CDR1 and CDR2 from the germline V gene are MNHEY and SMNVEV (reference sequence). The CDR3 has 14 residues. The CDR3 spells CASSLRAGNTEAFF.

The rearrangement links TRBV5-1 to TRBJ2-1. CDR3 size: 15 residues. The germline gives CDR1 SGHRS, CDR2 YFSETQ. CDR3 in amino acids: CASSQNRAVYNEQFF. Based on the CDR3 plus reference TRBV5-1 and TRBJ2-1, the full variable domain is KAGVTQTPRYLIKTRGQQVTLSCSPISGHRSVSWYQQTPGQGLQFLFEYFSETQRNKGNFPGRFSGRQFSNSRSEMNVSTLELGDSALYLCASSQNRAVYNEQFFGPGTRLTVL.

The rearrangement uses TRBV29-1 and TRBJ2-5. This CDR3 has 11 amino acids. Germline-derived CDR1 and CDR2 are SQVTM and ANQGSEA. The CDR3 loop is CSVGPQETQYF.

The chain is built from TRBV19 and TRBJ1-6; TCRdb proposes TRBD1, but this gene call is untestable without DNA. CDR1 LNHDA and CDR2 SQIVND come from the germline V gene (reference sequence). The CDR3 runs 13 residues. The CDR3 is CASSGTRNSPLHF.

The CDR3 region is CASSPPWQGTGELFF. The V and J genes are TRBV18 and TRBJ2-2; TCRdb lists TRBD1, though no DNA is available to test this call. Germline lookup yields CDR1 KGHSH and CDR2 LQKENI. The CDR3 sequence is 15 residues long. Based on the CDR3 plus reference TRBV18 and TRBJ2-2, the full variable domain is NAGVMQNPRHLVRRRGQEARLRCSPMKGHSHVYWYRQLPEEGLKFMVYLQKENIIDESGMPKERFSAEFPKEGPSILRIQQVVRGDSAAYFCASSPPWQGTGELFFGEGSRLTVL.

The CDR3 reads CASRGGGSSYEQYF. This rearrangement joins TRBV28 to TRBJ2-7; checking the TCRdb D call of TRBD1 is not possible without DNA. CDR3 length equals 14 residues. The germline V gene encodes CDR1 MDHEN and CDR2 SYDVKM.

The chain employs TRBV5-5 and TRBJ2-7; TCRdb selects TRBD1, and the lack of DNA leaves this call unchecked. The CDR3 extends over 16 amino acids. CDR1 is SGHKS, CDR2 YYEKEE, per germline (reference sequence). Here the CDR3 reads CASSPGTPFNTYEQYF.

This sequence joins TRBV10-3 and TRBJ2-7; TCRdb calls TRBD1, which cannot be checked without DNA. Per germline, CDR1 ENHRY and CDR2 SYGVKD. This CDR3 is built from 19 residues. CDR3 sequence reads: CAISEIAVEPPLDLDEQYF.

J is TRBJ2-5 and V is TRBV28; TCRdb's D gene call, TRBD1, goes unchecked for lack of DNA. Germline CDR1 is MDHEN and CDR2 is SYDVKM. The CDR3 is made up of 16 amino acids. CDR3 sequence reads: CASSLFPGQGGETQYF.